This T cell receptor (beta chain) was recovered during a study of cytomegalovirus exposure and HLA in healthy donors. Turning to the study itself: The 120 validation repertoires were produced on the same platform as the 650 to 800 repertoires of the first cohort. This was reported in a later analysis.

Sequencing was performed with immunoSEQ multiplex PCR; in TCRdb, only in-frame clones are kept and a portion is missing. The sample has 100,000 to 150,000 clones; roughly 95% are singletons. Study results and limitations: Most TCRs appeared rarely, but some public TCRs recurred in many donors. Specificity of a few CMV-associated chains for CMV antigens was verified in vitro. The listing of 150 to 200 TCR beta chains classed them as cytomegalovirus-associated.

Germline V lookup: CDR1 GTSNPN, CDR2 SVGIG (reference sequence). This CDR3 has 13 residues. V lost 1 base to trimming and J lost 2 bases, with 8 bases between them. Regarding this clone: The antigen is unknown.

The TCR was taken from a young man in good health and CMV-seronegative. The sequenced sample consisted of PBMCs. The chain joins TRBV30 to TRBJ1-1, with D possibly matching TRBD1 (5 bases). CDR3: CAWSGQINTEAFF. The DNA for the CDR3 is TGTGCCTGGAGTGGACAGATTAACACTGAAGCTTTCTTT.